These T cell receptor beta chains were read from a single sample in a study of T cell responses to AZD1222 COVID-19 vaccine. TCRdb's copy holds only in-frame clones and misses some; the assay was immunoSEQ multiplex PCR. The repertoire has tens of thousands of clones, 70% to 90% of them found once; the top ten carry about 15%. Sequenced here: peripheral blood, sampled on day 0 of AZD1222 vaccination. The receptors here all came from an adult in good health. Both conserved end residues are part of each CDR3. Each record gives: J gene, clone size, V gene, CDR3 length, D gene, CDR3 protein, CDR3 DNA. The D gene is left open where the match is weak. Size is omitted from some rows. Given values are once, few, many or a class for expanded clones.

TRBJ1-2	-	TRBV5-1	15	-	CASSFDDSSLYGYTF	TGCGCCAGCAGCTTCGATGACAGCTCTCTTTATGGCTACACCTTC
TRBJ2-1	-	TRBV2	15	TRBD2	CASIPSGGLDNEQFF	TGTGCCAGCATCCCTAGCGGGGGGTTAGACAATGAGCAGTTCTTC
TRBJ2-7	-	TRBV6-5	15	-	CASSSSDRGTYEQYF	-
TRBJ1-2	once	TRBV27	14	-	CASSLTGANYGYTF	TGTGCCAGCAGTTTGACAGGAGCTAACTATGGCTACACCTTC
TRBJ2-5	-	TRBV6-6	16	TRBD2	CASTPESGERIETQYF	TGTGCCAGTACCCCGGAAAGCGGGGAGAGGATTGAGACCCAGTACTTC
TRBJ1-1	-	TRBV6-5	15	-	CASSYSVGGNTEAFF	TGTGCCAGCAGTTACTCGGTAGGCGGGAACACTGAAGCTTTCTTT
TRBJ2-3	-	TRBV13	16	TRBD2	CASSYRTSGGRDTQYF	TGTGCCAGCAGCTACCGGACTAGCGGGGGACGGGATACGCAGTATTTT
TRBJ2-2	few	TRBV11-2	18	TRBD1	CASSHHFTGTANTGELFF	TGTGCCAGCAGCCATCACTTTACCGGGACAGCGAACACCGGGGAGCTGTTTTTT
TRBJ2-1	-	TRBV29-1	14	TRBD2	CSAALAGGLNEQFF	TGCAGCGCTGCGCTAGCGGGGGGCCTCAATGAGCAGTTCTTC
TRBJ1-6	-	TRBV18	15	-	CASSPAQGRNSPLHF	TGTGCCAGCTCACCAGCACAGGGTCGAAATTCACCCCTCCACTTT
TRBJ1-4	-	TRBV27	15	-	CASSLSSSTNEKLFF	TGTGCCAGCAGTTTATCGAGCTCAACTAATGAAAAACTGTTTTTT
TRBJ1-5	-	TRBV15	15	-	CATSRGRESRRPQHF	TGTGCCACCAGCAGAGGGAGGGAGTCCCGAAGGCCCCAGCATTTT
TRBJ2-1	few	TRBV4-2	16	TRBD2	CASSQESGGAADEQFF	TGTGCCAGCAGCCAAGAAAGCGGGGGGGCTGCGGATGAGCAGTTCTTC
TRBJ2-3	-	TRBV5-1	17	-	CASSLESRLEGTDTQYF	TGCGCCAGCAGCTTGGAGTCGAGACTAGAAGGCACAGATACGCAGTATTTT
TRBJ2-3	-	TRBV7-2	10	TRBD1	CASGQVQFHF	TGTGCCAGCGGACAGGTGCAGTTTCATTTT
TRBJ2-7	-	TRBV13	15	TRBD2	CASSLAGLVGSEQYF	TGTGCCAGCAGCTTAGCGGGACTAGTCGGGTCCGAGCAGTACTTC
TRBJ2-5	-	TRBV5-1	12	-	CASRLAEETQYF	TGCGCCAGCAGACTGGCGGAAGAGACCCAGTACTTC
TRBJ2-1	-	TRBV6-5	15	TRBD2	CASSLGLVGNNEQFF	TGTGCCAGCAGTCTCGGACTAGTAGGGAACAATGAGCAGTTCTTC
TRBJ1-5	-	TRBV4-2	15	-	CASSQEAISNQPQHF	TGTGCCAGCAGCCAAGAGGCGATTAGCAATCAGCCCCAGCATTTT
TRBJ2-5	-	TRBV28	17	TRBD1	CASSSDSFGTDQETQYF	TGTGCCAGCAGTTCTGATTCATTCGGGACAGACCAAGAGACCCAGTACTTC
TRBJ1-2	few	TRBV25-1	16	-	CASSGTGWAANYGYTF	TGTGCCAGCAGTGGTACCGGGTGGGCAGCTAACTATGGCTACACCTTC
TRBJ1-5	-	TRBV28	10	-	CASSLQPQHF	TGTGCCAGCAGTTTACAGCCCCAGCATTTT
TRBJ1-5	-	TRBV21-1	24	-	CASSKEAGQGFPQRNPHSNQPQHF	TGTGCCAGCAGCAAAGAAGCTGGACAGGGGTTCCCGCAACGAAATCCCCATAGCAATCAGCCCCAGCATTTT
TRBJ1-3	-	TRBV7-2	15	-	CASSLDISSGNTIYF	TGTGCCAGCAGCTTAGATATCAGCTCTGGAAACACCATATATTTT
TRBJ2-5	-	TRBV4-1	16	-	CASSFPAGSSGETQYF	TGCGCCAGCAGCTTCCCAGCGGGTTCCTCGGGGGAGACCCAGTACTTC
TRBJ2-2	-	TRBV24-1	16	-	CATSDSAETNTGELFF	TGTGCCACCAGTGATTCCGCGGAGACGAACACCGGGGAGCTGTTTTTT
TRBJ1-5	-	TRBV19	13	-	CASSREGRQPQHF	TGTGCCAGTAGTCGTGAGGGGAGGCAGCCCCAGCATTTT
TRBJ2-2	-	TRBV24-1	11	-	CATSEWGELFF	TGTGCCACCAGTGAATGGGGGGAGCTGTTTTTT
TRBJ2-3	-	TRBV6-5	16	-	CASSSWGHREADTQYF	TGTGCCAGCAGTTCTTGGGGACACCGAGAGGCAGATACGCAGTATTTT
TRBJ2-2	few	TRBV10-3	13	-	CAISERPTGELFF	TGTGCCATCAGTGAACGTCCCACCGGGGAGCTGTTTTTT
TRBJ1-2	-	TRBV28	17	-	CATTPVRRTLYRYGYTF	TGTGCCACCACCCCCGTACGAAGGACCCTCTATCGCTATGGCTACACCTTC
TRBJ2-3	few	TRBV4-2	15	-	CASSQFGENTDTQYF	TGTGCCAGCAGCCAATTCGGGGAAAACACAGATACGCAGTATTTT
TRBJ1-2	-	TRBV16	15	TRBD1	CASSQFEEGAYGYTF	TGTGCCAGCAGCCAATTTGAGGAGGGGGCCTATGGCTACACCTTC
TRBJ1-5	-	TRBV19	16	-	CASSMNRWQSNQPQHF	TGTGCCAGTAGTATGAATCGGTGGCAGAGCAATCAGCCCCAGCATTTT
TRBJ1-6	-	TRBV2	13	-	CASSQNRDSPLHF	TGTGCCAGCAGTCAAAACAGGGATTCACCCCTCCACTTT
TRBJ1-2	-	TRBV6-5	14	-	CASSYSIRVGGYTF	TGTGCCAGCAGTTACTCGATTAGGGTCGGTGGCTACACCTTC
TRBJ2-5	-	TRBV28	14	-	CASSTGQFLETQYF	TGTGCCAGCAGTACCGGACAGTTTTTAGAGACCCAGTACTTC
TRBJ1-5	-	TRBV28	15	-	CASSGMGETDQPQHF	TGTGCCAGCAGTGGAATGGGGGAGACGGATCAGCCCCAGCATTTT
TRBJ1-2	-	TRBV28	14	-	CASSEEGQFYGYTF	TGTGCCAGCTCCGAGGAAGGACAGTTCTATGGCTACACCTTC
TRBJ1-1	-	TRBV6-5	13	-	CASSYALKAEAFF	TGTGCCAGCAGTTACGCCCTTAAGGCTGAAGCTTTCTTT
TRBJ1-4	-	TRBV11-2	16	-	CASSLEAFATNEKLFF	TGTGCCAGCAGCTTAGAGGCCTTTGCAACTAATGAAAAACTGTTTTTT
TRBJ1-5	-	TRBV10-2	13	-	CGSQAGQYQPQHF	TGCGGTTCCCAGGCGGGGCAGTATCAGCCCCAGCATTTT
TRBJ1-1	-	TRBV7-2	16	-	CASSLDPVPASTEAFF	TGTGCCAGCAGCTTAGATCCGGTACCCGCTTCCACTGAAGCTTTCTTT
TRBJ2-2	-	TRBV11-3	14	-	CASSLLGPGARLFF	TGTGCCAGCAGCCTCCTGGGCCCGGGGGCACGTCTGTTTTTT
TRBJ2-1	-	TRBV15	14	-	CATSRAQGLGEQFF	TGTGCCACCAGCAGAGCACAGGGTTTGGGTGAGCAGTTCTTC
TRBJ1-1	medium-sized	TRBV19	14	-	CASSIPGQNTEAFF	TGTGCCAGTAGTATCCCGGGACAGAACACTGAAGCTTTCTTT
TRBJ1-1	-	TRBV7-6	14	-	CASSLESGFPEAFF	TGTGCCAGCAGCTTAGAGTCCGGGTTTCCTGAAGCTTTCTTT
TRBJ1-1	-	TRBV5-1	14	-	CASSTQGWDTEAFF	TGCGCCAGCAGCACACAGGGCTGGGACACTGAAGCTTTCTTT
TRBJ1-4	-	TRBV7-9	15	TRBD1	CASTTTGGPNEKLFF	TGTGCCAGCACCACGACAGGGGGGCCTAATGAAAAACTGTTTTTT